Below are 14 T cell receptor beta chains sequenced from a single sample in a study of CD8 T cells in Susac syndrome. Random-hexamer reverse transcription was applied to about 0.5 to 1 ug RNA. TCRdb re-derived calls from the immunoSEQ multiplex PCR reads in MiXCR, one entry per CDR3 protein. The table records approximately 19,000 distinct CDR3 sequences, 85% to 95% of them present only once. The sample taken for sequencing was CD8+ T cells from PBMCs. These receptors all come from a human donor in good health.

This chain links TRBV20-1 with TRBJ1-2; 9 nucleotides match TRBD1. This CDR3 is 13 amino acids long. J gave up 3 bases and V 6 bases, and 5 bases lay outside the gene matches. Germline V gene lookup returns CDR1 DFQATT and CDR2 SNEGSKA (reference sequence). CDR3 residues: CSATGQGDYGYTF. The CDR3 DNA follows: TGCAGTGCCACGGGACAGGGAGACTATGGCTACACCTTC.

The chain combines TRBV4-1 with TRBJ2-3; D is perhaps TRBD1 (6 bases). The V end lost 0 bases, the J end lost 4 bases, and 8 bases lay between the germline ends. The CDR3 has 14 amino acids. CDR1 MGHRA and CDR2 YSYEKL come from the germline V gene. The CDR3: CASSQETGADTQYF. CDR3 in DNA: TGCGCCAGCAGCCAAGAGACAGGCGCAGATACGCAGTATTTT.

The chain links TRBV6-2 or TRBV6-3 to TRBJ2-7; perhaps D is TRBD1 or TRBD2 (5 bases each). The V gene's germline CDR1 is MNHEY and CDR2 SVGEGT. The CDR3 is 16 amino acids. V was trimmed by 7 bases and J by 0 bases, leaving 19 bases between them. Here the CDR3 reads CASTQSWGSLSYEQYV. CDR3 coding DNA: TGTGCCAGCACCCAAAGTTGGGGGAGTCTCTCCTACGAGCAGTACGTC.

In nucleotides, the CDR3 is TGTGCCAGCAGTTGGGACAGCTCCTACGAGCAGTACGTC. This sequence encodes CASSWDSSYEQYV. The rearrangement links TRBV6-2 or TRBV6-3 to TRBJ2-7, with 7 bases matching TRBD1. The V and J ends lost 4 bases and 0 bases, in that order; junction bases with no gene match: 0. The CDR3 covers 13 residues. The germline V gene has CDR1 MNHEY and CDR2 SVGEGT.

The chain couples TRBV21-1 to TRBJ2-7. TRBV21-1 is listed as a pseudogene. This CDR3 comprises 14 residues. The DNA for the CDR3 is TGTGCCAGCAGCACCTTGAGACGTCGGGACGAGCAGTACGTC. Amino acid sequence: CASSTLRRRDEQYV.

The chain couples TRBV30 to TRBJ2-3; D possibly corresponds to TRBD2 (6 bases). CDR3 length equals 13 residues. Germline CDR1 GTSNPN, CDR2 SVGIG (reference sequence). The ends were cut back, 4 bases at V and 4 bases at J, with 12 bases in the middle. This chain's CDR3 is CAWNYGSSDTQYF. The CDR3 DNA sequence: TGTGCCTGGAATTACGGGAGCTCAGATACGCAGTATTTT.

The chain employs TRBV5-5 and TRBJ2-2; weak D call: TRBD1 (6 bases). The CDR3 length is 16 residues. Germline V gene data show CDR1 as SGHKS and CDR2 as YYEKEE (reference sequence). V dropped 3 bases and J dropped 0 bases, with 12 bases sitting between them. CDR3 loop: CASSSVRGSNTGELFF. As DNA, the CDR3 is TGTGCCAGCAGCTCAGTCAGGGGATCGAACACCGGGGAGCTGTTTTTT.

The rearrangement links TRBV9 to TRBJ2-1; D remains unclear. Germline assignment: CDR1 SGDLS and CDR2 YYNGEE. This CDR3 comprises 12 residues. V gave up 0 bases and J gave up 11 bases, with 9 bases separating them. This CDR3 is CASSVGGGKQFF. DNA of the CDR3: TGTGCCAGCAGCGTAGGCGGCGGTAAGCAGTTCTTC.

This clonotype was counted once. The chain is built from TRBV7-9 and TRBJ2-5; D unresolved. Trimming stripped 6 bases from V and 5 bases from J, with 10 bases between. Germline CDR1 reads SEHNR; CDR2 reads FQNEAQ (reference sequence). This CDR3 comprises 12 residues. The CDR3 loop is CASRLSLETQYF. The CDR3 region has the DNA TGTGCCAGCAGGCTTAGCTTGGAGACCCAGTACTTC. Filled out from reference TRBV7-9 and TRBJ2-5, the complete variable domain reads DTGVSQNPRHKITKRGQNVTFRCDPISEHNRLYWYRQTLGQGPEFLTYFQNEAQLEKSRLLSDRFSAERPKGSFSTLEIQRTEQGDSAMYLCASRLSLETQYFGPGTRLLVL.

J is TRBJ1-1 and V is TRBV29-1; 9 nucleotides align to TRBD1. V lost 5 bases to trimming and J lost 5 bases; unmatched junction nucleotides: 12. Germline CDR1 and CDR2: SQVTM and ANQGSEA. The length of the CDR3 is 15 residues. CDR3 amino acids: CSVNLAGTGFTEAFF. CDR3 DNA: TGCAGCGTTAACTTAGCCGGGACAGGGTTTACTGAAGCTTTCTTT.

V and J are TRBV4-2 and TRBJ2-1; 7 bases are a match to TRBD2. Trimming took 1 base from V and 7 from J; bases not matched to a gene: 16. CDR1 and CDR2 from the germline V gene are LGHNA and YNFKEQ. This CDR3 comprises 18 residues. CDR3 sequence reads: CASSQVSPSGTVGNEQFF. The CDR3 DNA sequence: TGTGCCAGCAGCCAAGTTTCGCCCAGCGGGACGGTTGGAAATGAGCAGTTCTTC.

The chain couples TRBV7-3 to TRBJ2-3, with 10 bases lining up with TRBD2. The CDR3 is made up of 14 amino acids. The germline gives CDR1 SGHTA, CDR2 FQGTGA. V trimming: 1 base; J trimming: 9 bases; junction bases outside the gene matches: 4. The DNA of the CDR3 is TGTGCCAGCAGCTTAAATTCTAGCGGGAGAACGCAGTATTTT. This encodes CASSLNSSGRTQYF.

This chain links TRBV6-2 or TRBV6-3 with TRBJ2-7; D unclear. CDR3 size: 14 residues. V was clipped by 2 bases and J by 1 base, with 9 bases between them. CDR1 and CDR2 (germline): MNHEY, SVGEGT. In DNA form, the CDR3 reads TGTGCCAGCAGTTACCGAGGCGATTCCTACGAGCAGTACGTC. Encoded protein: CASSYRGDSYEQYV.

This clonotype was found once. CDR3 DNA: TGTGCCAGCAGTTTAGCAGGCGTCCCGCCTGAAGCTTTCTTT. Amino acids: CASSLAGVPPEAFF. The chain uses TRBV28 and TRBJ1-1; D remains ambiguous. V was shortened by 2 bases and J by 6 bases, with 13 bases between the two germline ends. The CDR3 has 14 amino acids. CDR1 and CDR2 (germline): MDHEN, SYDVKM.